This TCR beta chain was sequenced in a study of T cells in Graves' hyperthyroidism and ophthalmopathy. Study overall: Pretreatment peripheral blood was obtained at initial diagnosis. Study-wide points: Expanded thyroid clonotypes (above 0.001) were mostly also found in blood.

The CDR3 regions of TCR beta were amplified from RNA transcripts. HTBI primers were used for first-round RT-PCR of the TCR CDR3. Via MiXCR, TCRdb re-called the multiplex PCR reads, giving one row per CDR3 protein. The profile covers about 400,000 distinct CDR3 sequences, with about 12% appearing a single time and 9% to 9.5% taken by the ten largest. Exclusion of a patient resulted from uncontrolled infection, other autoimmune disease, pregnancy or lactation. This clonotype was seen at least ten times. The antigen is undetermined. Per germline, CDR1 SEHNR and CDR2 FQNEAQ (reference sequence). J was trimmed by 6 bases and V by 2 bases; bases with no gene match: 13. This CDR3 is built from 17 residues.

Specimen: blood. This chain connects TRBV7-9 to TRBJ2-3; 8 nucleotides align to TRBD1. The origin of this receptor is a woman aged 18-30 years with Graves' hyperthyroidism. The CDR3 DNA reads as TGTGCCAGCAGCTTATCTCGCCTCAGGGGGCGCGGGGATACGCAGTATTTT. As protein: CASSLSRLRGRGDTQYF.